The clone carrying this TCR beta chain was seen a few times. Its antigen is not identified. One junction end disagrees with the germline gene, perhaps due to a read error. The sample is drawn from a study of cytomegalovirus exposure and HLA in healthy donors. The study, taken as a whole, reports: In an earlier analysis, in under 700 donors, most V segments appeared productive either ~87% or ~30% of the time. Published work reported that the classifier diagnosed cytomegalovirus status with high specificity and sensitivity. Rare TCR sequences dominated, though some public TCRs recurred in many donors. A later analysis associated 16,000 or so TCR beta sequences with HLA alleles at a 0.05 false discovery rate.

The PCR ran on 60 Vbeta and 13 Jbeta primers. The assay was immunoSEQ multiplex PCR, and TCRdb's table has in-frame clones only and misses some. The data hold some 270,000 clones, with around 90% observed a single time. The germline V gene encodes CDR1 GTSNPN and CDR2 SVGIG (reference sequence). The CDR3 is made up of 14 amino acids. Sequencing was carried out using PBMCs. The chain employs TRBV30 and TRBJ1-3, with 7 bases that match TRBD1. This clonotype originated in a girl aged 2-9 years in good health and CMV-seronegative. CDR3 nucleotides: TGTGCCTGGTGGGACAGACCTGCTGGGAACACCATATATTTT. Encoded protein: CAWWDRPAGNTIYF.